The 2 T cell receptor beta chains reported below all come from one sample, sequenced in a study of identical twins. In TCRdb, the 5' RACE reads were re-called with MiXCR into one record per CDR3 protein. The sample has about 810,000 distinct CDR3 sequences, roughly 12% seen once; the top ten hold under 2%. The same sample was also used in a study of yellow fever vaccine responses in identical twins.

The sequenced sample consisted of PBMCs. The receptors were gathered from a woman between 18 and 30 years old in good health.

The chain employs TRBV23-1 and TRBJ1-6, with unresolved D. TRBV23-1 is assigned to the ORF class and has an uncertain function. CDR3 length: 18 residues. Trimming removed 6 bases from V and 8 bases from J, with 26 bases in between. This CDR3 is CASSQADTGKIRDSPLHF. CDR3 DNA: TGCGCCAGCAGCCAGGCTGACACGGGGAAGATAAGGGATTCACCCCTCCACTTT.

This clonotype was detected a few times. The CDR3 loop is CASSLAIAGGPDGETQYF. The CDR3 region has the DNA TGCGCCAGCAGCTTGGCCATAGCGGGAGGGCCCGACGGAGAGACCCAGTACTTC. The V gene is TRBV5-1, the J gene TRBJ2-5; 11 bases map to TRBD2. J gave up 4 bases and V 0 bases, and 11 bases lay outside the gene matches. The CDR3 is 18 amino acids. The germline CDR1 and CDR2 sequences are SGHRS and YFSETQ.